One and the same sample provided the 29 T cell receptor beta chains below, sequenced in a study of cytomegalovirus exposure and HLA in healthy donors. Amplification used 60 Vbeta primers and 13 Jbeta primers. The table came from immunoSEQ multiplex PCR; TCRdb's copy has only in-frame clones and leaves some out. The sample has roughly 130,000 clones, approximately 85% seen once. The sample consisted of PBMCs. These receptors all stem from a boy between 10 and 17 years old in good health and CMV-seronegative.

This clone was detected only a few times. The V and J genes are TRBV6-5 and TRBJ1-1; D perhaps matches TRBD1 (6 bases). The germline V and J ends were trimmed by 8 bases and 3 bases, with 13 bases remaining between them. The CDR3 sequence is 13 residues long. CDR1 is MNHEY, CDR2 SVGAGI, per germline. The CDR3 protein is CASCWAGDTEAFF. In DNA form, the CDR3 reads TGTGCCAGCTGTTGGGCAGGGGACACTGAAGCTTTCTTT.

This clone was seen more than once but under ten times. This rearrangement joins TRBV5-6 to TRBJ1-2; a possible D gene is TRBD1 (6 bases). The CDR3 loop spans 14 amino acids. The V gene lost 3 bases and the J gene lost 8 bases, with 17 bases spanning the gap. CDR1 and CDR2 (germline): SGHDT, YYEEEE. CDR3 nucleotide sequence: TGTGCCAGCAGCTCCTGGACAGCCCGTGGGGGCTACACCTTC. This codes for CASSSWTARGGYTF.

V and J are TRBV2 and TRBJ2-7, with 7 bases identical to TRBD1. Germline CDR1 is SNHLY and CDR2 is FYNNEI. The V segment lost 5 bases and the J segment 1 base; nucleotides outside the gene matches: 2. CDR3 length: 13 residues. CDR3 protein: CASSLGQSYEQYF. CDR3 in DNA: TGTGCCAGCAGTCTGGGACAGTCCTACGAGCAGTACTTC.

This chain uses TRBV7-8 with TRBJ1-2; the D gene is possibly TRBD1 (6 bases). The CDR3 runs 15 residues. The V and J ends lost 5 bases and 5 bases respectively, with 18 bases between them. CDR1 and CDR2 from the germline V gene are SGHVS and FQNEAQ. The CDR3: CASSEAGAFGYGYTF. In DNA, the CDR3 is TGTGCCAGCAGCGAGGCGGGGGCTTTTGGTTATGGCTACACCTTC.

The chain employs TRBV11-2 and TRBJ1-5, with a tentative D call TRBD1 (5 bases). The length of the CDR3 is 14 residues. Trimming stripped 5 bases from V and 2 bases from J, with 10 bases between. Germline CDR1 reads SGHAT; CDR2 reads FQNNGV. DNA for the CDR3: TGTGCCAGCAGCATTGGGGGGGGCAATCAGCCCCAGCATTTT. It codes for CASSIGGGNQPQHF.

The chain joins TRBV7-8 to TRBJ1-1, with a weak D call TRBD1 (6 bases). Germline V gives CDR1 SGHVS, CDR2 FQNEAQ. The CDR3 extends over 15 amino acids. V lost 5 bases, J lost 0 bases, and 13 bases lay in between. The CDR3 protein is CASSPRTALNTEAFF. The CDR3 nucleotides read TGTGCCAGCAGCCCAAGGACAGCGCTGAACACTGAAGCTTTCTTT. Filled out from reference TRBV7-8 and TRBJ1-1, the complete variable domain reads GAGVSQSPRYKVAKRGQDVALRCDPISGHVSLFWYQQALGQGPEFLTYFQNEAQLDKSGLPSDRFFAERPEGSVSTLKIQRTQQEDSAVYLCASSPRTALNTEAFFGQGTRLTVV.

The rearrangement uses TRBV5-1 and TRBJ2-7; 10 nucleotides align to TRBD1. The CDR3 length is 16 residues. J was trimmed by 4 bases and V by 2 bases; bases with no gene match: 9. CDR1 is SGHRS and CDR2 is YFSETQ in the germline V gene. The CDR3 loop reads CASSFGTGDYTYEQYF. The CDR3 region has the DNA TGCGCCAGCAGCTTTGGGACAGGGGACTACACATACGAGCAGTACTTC.

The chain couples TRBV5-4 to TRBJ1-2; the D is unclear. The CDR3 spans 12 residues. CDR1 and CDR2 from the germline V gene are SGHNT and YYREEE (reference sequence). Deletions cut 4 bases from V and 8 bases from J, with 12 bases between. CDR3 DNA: TGTGCCAGCAGCCTGTGGGAGGGCGGCTACACCTTC. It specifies CASSLWEGGYTF.

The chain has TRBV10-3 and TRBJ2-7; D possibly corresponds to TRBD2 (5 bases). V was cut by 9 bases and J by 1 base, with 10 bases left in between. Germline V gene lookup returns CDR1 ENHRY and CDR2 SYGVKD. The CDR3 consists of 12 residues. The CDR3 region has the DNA TGTGCCATGGCAAGGGAGTCCTACGAGCAGTACTTC. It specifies CAMARESYEQYF.

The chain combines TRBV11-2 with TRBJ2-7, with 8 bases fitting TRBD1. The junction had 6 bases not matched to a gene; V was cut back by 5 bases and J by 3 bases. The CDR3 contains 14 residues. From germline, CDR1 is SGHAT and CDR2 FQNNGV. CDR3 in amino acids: CASSRGQVNYEQYF. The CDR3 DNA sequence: TGTGCCAGCAGCCGGGGACAGGTGAACTACGAGCAGTACTTC.

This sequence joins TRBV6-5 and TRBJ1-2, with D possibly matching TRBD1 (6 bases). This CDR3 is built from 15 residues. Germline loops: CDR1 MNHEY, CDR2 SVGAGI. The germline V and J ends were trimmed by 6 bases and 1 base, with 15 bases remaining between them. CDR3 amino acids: CASSTGTPLNYGYTF. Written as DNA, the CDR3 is TGTGCCAGCAGCACCGGGACACCTCTTAACTATGGCTACACCTTC.

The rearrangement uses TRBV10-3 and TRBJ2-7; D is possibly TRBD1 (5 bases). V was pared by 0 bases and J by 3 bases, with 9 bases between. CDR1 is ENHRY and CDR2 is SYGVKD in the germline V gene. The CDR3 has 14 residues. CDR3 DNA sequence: TGTGCCATCAGTGAGTCAAACAGGTTCTACGAGCAGTACTTC. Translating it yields CAISESNRFYEQYF.

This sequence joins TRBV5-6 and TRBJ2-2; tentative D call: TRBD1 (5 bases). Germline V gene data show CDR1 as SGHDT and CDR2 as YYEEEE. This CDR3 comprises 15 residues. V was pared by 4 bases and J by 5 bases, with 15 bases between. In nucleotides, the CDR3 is TGTGCCAGCAGCGGACCGTTGGGGCGTACCGGGGAGCTGTTTTTT. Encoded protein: CASSGPLGRTGELFF.

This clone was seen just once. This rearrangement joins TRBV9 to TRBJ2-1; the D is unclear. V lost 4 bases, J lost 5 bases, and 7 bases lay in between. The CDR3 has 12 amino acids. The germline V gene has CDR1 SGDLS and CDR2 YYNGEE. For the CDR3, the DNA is TGTGCCAGCAGCCCCACTGACAATGAGCAGTTCTTC. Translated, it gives CASSPTDNEQFF. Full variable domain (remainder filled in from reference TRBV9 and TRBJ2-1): DSGVTQTPKHLITATGQRVTLRCSPRSGDLSVYWYQQSLDQGLQFLIQYYNGEERAKGNILERFSAQQFPDLHSELNLSSLELGDSALYFCASSPTDNEQFFGPGTRLTVL.

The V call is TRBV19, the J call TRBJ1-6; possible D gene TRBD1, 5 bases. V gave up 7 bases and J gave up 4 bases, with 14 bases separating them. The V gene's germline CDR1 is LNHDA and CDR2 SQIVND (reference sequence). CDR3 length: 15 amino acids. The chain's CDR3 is CASNYRLLYNSPLHF. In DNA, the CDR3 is TGTGCCAGTAACTACAGGTTATTATATAATTCACCCCTCCACTTT.

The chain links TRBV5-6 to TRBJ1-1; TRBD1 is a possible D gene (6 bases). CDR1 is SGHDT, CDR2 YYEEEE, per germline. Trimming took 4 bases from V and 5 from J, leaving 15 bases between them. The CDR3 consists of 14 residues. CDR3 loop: CASSGWGQGTEAFF. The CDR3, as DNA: TGTGCCAGCAGCGGGTGGGGGCAGGGAACTGAAGCTTTCTTT.

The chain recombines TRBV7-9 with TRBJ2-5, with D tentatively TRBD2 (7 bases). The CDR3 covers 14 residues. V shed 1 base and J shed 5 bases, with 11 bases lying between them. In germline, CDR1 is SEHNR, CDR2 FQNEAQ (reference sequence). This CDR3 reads CASSLVEGGETQYF. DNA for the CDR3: TGTGCCAGCAGCTTAGTGGAGGGGGGGGAGACCCAGTACTTC.

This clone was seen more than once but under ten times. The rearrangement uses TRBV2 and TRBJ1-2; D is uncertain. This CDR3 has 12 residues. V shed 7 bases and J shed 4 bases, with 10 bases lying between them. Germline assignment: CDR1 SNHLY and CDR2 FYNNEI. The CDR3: CASKFSSYGYTF. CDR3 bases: TGTGCCAGCAAATTCAGTTCCTATGGCTACACCTTC. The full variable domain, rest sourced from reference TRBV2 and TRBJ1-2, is EPEVTQTPSHQVTQMGQEVILRCVPISNHLYFYWYRQILGQKVEFLVSFYNNEISEKSEIFDDQFSVERPDGSNFTLKIRSTKLEDSAMYFCASKFSSYGYTFGSGTRLTVV.

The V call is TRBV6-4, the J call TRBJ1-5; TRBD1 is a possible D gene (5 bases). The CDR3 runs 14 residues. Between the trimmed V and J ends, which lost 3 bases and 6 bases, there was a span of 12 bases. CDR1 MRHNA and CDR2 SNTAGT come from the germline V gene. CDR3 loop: CASSEVGGSQPQHF. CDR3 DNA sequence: TGTGCCAGCAGTGAAGTCGGGGGAAGTCAGCCCCAGCATTTT.

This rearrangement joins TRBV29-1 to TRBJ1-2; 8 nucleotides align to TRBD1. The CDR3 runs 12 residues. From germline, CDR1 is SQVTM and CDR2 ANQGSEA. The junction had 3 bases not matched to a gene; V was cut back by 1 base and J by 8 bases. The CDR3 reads CSVEVTGVGYTF. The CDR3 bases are TGCAGCGTTGAAGTGACAGGGGTCGGCTACACCTTC.

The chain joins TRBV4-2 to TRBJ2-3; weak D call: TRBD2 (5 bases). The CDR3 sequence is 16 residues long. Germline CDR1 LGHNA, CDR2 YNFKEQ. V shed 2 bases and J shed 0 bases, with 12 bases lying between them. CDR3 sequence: CASSQKASPSTDTQYF. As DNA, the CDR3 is TGTGCCAGCAGCCAAAAGGCTAGCCCTAGCACAGATACGCAGTATTTT.

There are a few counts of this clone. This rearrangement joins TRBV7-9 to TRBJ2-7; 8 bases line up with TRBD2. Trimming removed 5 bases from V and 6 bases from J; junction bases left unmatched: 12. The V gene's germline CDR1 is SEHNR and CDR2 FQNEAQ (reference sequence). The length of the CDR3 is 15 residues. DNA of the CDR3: TGTGCCAGCAGCCCAGTGCGGGGGGCTTTACGCGAGCAGTACTTC. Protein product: CASSPVRGALREQYF.

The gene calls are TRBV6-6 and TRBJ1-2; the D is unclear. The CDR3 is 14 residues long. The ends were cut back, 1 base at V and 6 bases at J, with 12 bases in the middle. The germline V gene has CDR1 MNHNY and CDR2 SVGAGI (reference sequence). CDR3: CASSYFGKEDGYTF. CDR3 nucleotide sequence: TGTGCCAGCAGTTACTTCGGGAAAGAGGATGGCTACACCTTC.

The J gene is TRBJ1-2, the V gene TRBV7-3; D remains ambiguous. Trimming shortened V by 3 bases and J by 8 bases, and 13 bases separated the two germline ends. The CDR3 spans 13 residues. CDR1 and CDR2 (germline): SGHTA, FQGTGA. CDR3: CASSLKGSDGYTF. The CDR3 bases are TGTGCCAGCAGCTTGAAAGGGAGTGACGGCTACACCTTC.

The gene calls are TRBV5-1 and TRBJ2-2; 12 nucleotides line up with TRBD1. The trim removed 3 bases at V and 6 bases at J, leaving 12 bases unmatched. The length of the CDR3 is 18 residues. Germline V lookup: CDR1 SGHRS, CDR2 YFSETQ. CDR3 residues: CASSWDGTGGDFAGELFF. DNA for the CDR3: TGCGCCAGCAGCTGGGATGGGACAGGGGGCGACTTTGCCGGGGAGCTGTTTTTT. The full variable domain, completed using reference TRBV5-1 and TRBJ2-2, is KAGVTQTPRYLIKTRGQQVTLSCSPISGHRSVSWYQQTPGQGLQFLFEYFSETQRNKGNFPGRFSGRQFSNSRSEMNVSTLELGDSALYLCASSWDGTGGDFAGELFFGEGSRLTVL.

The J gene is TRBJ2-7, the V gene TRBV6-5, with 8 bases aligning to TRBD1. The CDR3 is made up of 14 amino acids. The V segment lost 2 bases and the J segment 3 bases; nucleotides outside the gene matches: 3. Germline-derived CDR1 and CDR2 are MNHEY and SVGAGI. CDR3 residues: CASSYTGTGYEQYF. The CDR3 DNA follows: TGTGCCAGCAGTTACACTGGGACAGGCTACGAGCAGTACTTC.

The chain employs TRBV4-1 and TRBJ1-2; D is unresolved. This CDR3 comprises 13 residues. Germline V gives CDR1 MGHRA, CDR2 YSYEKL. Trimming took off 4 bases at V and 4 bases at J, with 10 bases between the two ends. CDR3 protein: CASSPGQLYGYTF. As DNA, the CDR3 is TGCGCCAGCAGCCCAGGCCAGCTCTATGGCTACACCTTC.

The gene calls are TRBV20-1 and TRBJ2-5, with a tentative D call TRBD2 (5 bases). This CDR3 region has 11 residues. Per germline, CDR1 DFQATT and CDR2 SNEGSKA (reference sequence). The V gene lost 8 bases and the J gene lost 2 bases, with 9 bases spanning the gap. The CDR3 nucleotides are TGCAGTCCCCAGCGGCAAGAGACCCAGTACTTC. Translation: CSPQRQETQYF.

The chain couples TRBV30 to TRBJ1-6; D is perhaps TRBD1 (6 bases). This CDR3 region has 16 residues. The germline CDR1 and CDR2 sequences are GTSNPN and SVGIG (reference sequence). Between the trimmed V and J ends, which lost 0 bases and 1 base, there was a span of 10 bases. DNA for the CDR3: TGTGCCTGGAGTGTAACAGGGACATCCTATAATTCACCCCTCCACTTT. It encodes CAWSVTGTSYNSPLHF.